This T cell receptor beta chain originates from a study of T-cell reconstitution after alpha-beta-depleted transplantation in children. The library targeted TCRbeta and was prepared with unique molecular identifiers. TCRdb reanalysed the PCR reads using MiXCR and keeps one entry per CDR3 protein. The sample includes 250,000 or so distinct CDR3 sequences, roughly a quarter of them seen just once. Study observations and caveats: Where alpha-beta T cells came from about two months after transplant was reportedly several hundred expanded graft clones. At the one-year point after transplant, T-cell counts and TCRbeta diversity were found to come mostly from T cells that had been newly produced.

The V segment lost 7 bases and the J segment 6 bases; nucleotides outside the gene matches: 6. This CDR3 region has 14 residues. A note on this clonotype: Its antigen is unidentified.

The receptor was isolated from a female patient younger than 10 who had a stem cell transplant for congenital amegakaryocytic thrombocytopenia, so the T cells may come from the graft donor. The V and J genes are TRBV12-3 or TRBV12-4 and TRBJ2-2, with TRBD2 matching over 9 bases. Sequenced here: PBMCs, mostly from graft donor cells, sampled 360 days after TCRalphabeta/CD19-depleted stem cell transplant. CDR3 bases: TGTGCCAGCAACCCGCGGGGGGGTCCCGGGGAGCTGTTTTTT. Translation gives CASNPRGGPGELFF.